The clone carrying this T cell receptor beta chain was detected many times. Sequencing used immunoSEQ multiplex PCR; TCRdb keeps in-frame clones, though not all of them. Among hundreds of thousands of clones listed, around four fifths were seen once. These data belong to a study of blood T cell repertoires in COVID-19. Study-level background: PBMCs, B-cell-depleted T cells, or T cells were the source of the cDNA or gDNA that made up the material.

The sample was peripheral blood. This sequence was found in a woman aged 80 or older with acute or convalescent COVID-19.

The CDR3 DNA is TGTGCCAGCAGCTTAGCTCGGGAGGAGCAGTACTTC. It is translated as CASSLAREEQYF. The genes are TRBV7-8 and TRBJ2-7; possible D gene TRBD2, 6 bases. This CDR3 has 12 residues. Per the germline V gene, CDR1 is SGHVS and CDR2 is FQNEAQ. The germline V and J ends were trimmed by 0 bases and 7 bases, with 7 bases remaining between them. Based on the CDR3 plus reference TRBV7-8 and TRBJ2-7, the full variable domain is GAGVSQSPRYKVAKRGQDVALRCDPISGHVSLFWYQQALGQGPEFLTYFQNEAQLDKSGLPSDRFFAERPEGSVSTLKIQRTQQEDSAVYLCASSLAREEQYFGPGTRLTVT.